This TCR beta chain was recorded in a study of OX40 agonist ivuxolimab in advanced cancers. Looking at the study overall: Participants averaged approximately 65 years of age (range roughly 23 to 79) and were around 85% male. General study results and limits: Some patients without response likewise showed low normalized clonal expansion.

TCRdb's table, derived via immunoSEQ multiplex PCR, lists solely in-frame clones and lacks some. The sample lists 25,000 or so clones; approximately 89% were seen once. Comment on this clone: Its matching antigen is unknown. Germline is not matched at one junction end, which may reflect a read error.

Per the germline V gene, CDR1 is SSHAT and CDR2 is FNYEAQ (reference sequence). This CDR3 is built from 13 residues. The chain combines TRBV7-7 with TRBJ2-5; 9 nucleotides match TRBD1. This TCR came from an adult with an advanced solid tumor such as melanoma, head and neck, liver or kidney cancer. The specimen comprised CD4+ or CD8+ T cells sorted from blood, sampled in a trial of the OX40 agonist ivuxolimab. The CDR3 coding sequence is TGTGCTAGCAGCCTGGACAGGGGAGAGACCCAGTACTTC. Encoded protein: CASSLDRGETQYF.